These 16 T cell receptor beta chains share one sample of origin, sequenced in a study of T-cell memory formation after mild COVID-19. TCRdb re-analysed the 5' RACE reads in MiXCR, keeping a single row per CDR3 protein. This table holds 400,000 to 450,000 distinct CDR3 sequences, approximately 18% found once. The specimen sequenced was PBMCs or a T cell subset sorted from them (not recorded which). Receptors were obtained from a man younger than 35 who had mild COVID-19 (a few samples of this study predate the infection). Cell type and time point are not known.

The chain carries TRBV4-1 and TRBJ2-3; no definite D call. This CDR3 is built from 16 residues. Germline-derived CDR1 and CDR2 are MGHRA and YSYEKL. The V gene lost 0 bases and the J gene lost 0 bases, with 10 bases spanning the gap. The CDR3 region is CASSQEVLGSTDTQYF. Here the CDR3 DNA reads TGCGCCAGCAGCCAAGAGGTTCTTGGTAGCACAGATACGCAGTATTTT.

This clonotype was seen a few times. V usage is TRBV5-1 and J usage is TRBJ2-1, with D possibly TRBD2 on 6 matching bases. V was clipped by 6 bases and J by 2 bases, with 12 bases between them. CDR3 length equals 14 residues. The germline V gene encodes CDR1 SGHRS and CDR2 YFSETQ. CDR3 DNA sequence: TGCGCCAGCAAACCCCCGGGGGCCTACAATGAGCAGTTCTTC. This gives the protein CASKPPGAYNEQFF.

CDR3 DNA: TGTGCCAGCAGATCCTCGGGAGAGCAGTTCTTC. Protein: CASRSSGEQFF. J is TRBJ2-1 and V is TRBV5-6; possibly TRBD2 for D (5 bases). The CDR3 is 11 residues long. V lost 5 bases to trimming and J lost 10 bases, with 10 bases between them. Germline V gives CDR1 SGHDT, CDR2 YYEEEE.

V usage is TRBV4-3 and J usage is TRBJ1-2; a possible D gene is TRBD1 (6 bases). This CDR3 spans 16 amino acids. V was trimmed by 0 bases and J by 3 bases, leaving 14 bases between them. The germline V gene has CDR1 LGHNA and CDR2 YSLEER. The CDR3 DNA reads TGCGCCAGCAGCCAAGACACAGGGTATCCTGACTATGGCTACACCTTC. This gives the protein CASSQDTGYPDYGYTF.

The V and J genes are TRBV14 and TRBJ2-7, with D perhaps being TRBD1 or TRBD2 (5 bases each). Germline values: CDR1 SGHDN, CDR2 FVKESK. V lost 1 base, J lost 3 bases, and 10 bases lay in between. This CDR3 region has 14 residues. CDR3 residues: CASSQAGAFYEQYF. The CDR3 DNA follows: TGTGCCAGCAGCCAAGCCGGGGCCTTCTACGAGCAGTACTTC.

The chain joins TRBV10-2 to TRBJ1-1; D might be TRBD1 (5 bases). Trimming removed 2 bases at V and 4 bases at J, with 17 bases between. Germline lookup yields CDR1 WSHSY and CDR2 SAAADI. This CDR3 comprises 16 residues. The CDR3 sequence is CASSESDLGGVTEAFF. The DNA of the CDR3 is TGCGCCAGCAGTGAGAGCGACCTCGGGGGGGTCACTGAAGCTTTCTTT.

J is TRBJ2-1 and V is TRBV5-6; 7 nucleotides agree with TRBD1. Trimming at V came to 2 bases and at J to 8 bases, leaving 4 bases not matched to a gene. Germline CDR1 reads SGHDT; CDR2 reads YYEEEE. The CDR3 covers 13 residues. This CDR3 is CASSFGTVDEQFF. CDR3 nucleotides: TGTGCCAGCAGCTTTGGGACAGTCGATGAGCAGTTCTTC. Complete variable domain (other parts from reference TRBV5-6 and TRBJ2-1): DAGVTQSPTHLIKTRGQQVTLRCSPKSGHDTVSWYQQALGQGPQFIFQYYEEEERQRGNFPDRFSGHQFPNYSSELNVNALLLGDSALYLCASSFGTVDEQFFGPGTRLTVL.

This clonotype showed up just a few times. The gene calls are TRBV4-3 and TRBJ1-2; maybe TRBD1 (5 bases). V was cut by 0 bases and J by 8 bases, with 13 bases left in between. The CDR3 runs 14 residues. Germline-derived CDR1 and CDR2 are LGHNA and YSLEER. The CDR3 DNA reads TGCGCCAGCAGCCAAGATTTCGCAGGGCGAGGCTACACCTTC. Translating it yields CASSQDFAGRGYTF.

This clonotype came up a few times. The chain's CDR3 is CASSVGTGVRETQYF. CDR3 bases: TGTGCCAGCAGCGTTGGGACAGGGGTCAGGGAGACCCAGTACTTC. J is TRBJ2-5 and V is TRBV9, with 10 bases fitting TRBD1. Trimming at V came to 2 bases and at J to 5 bases, leaving 6 bases not matched to a gene. Germline CDR1 and CDR2: SGDLS and YYNGEE. The CDR3 totals 15 residues.

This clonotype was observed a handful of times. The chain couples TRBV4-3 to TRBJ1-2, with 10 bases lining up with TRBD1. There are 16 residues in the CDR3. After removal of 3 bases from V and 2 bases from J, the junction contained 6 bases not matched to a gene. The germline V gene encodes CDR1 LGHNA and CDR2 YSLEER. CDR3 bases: TGCGCCAGCAGCCAGGCTCCGGGACAGGGGAACTATGGCTACACCTTC. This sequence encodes CASSQAPGQGNYGYTF.

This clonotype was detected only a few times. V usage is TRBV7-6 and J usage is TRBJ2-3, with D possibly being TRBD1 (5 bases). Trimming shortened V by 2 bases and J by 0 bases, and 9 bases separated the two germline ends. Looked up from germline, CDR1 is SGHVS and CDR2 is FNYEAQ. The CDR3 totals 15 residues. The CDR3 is CASSLMAGSTDTQYF. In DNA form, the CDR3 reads TGTGCCAGCAGCTTAATGGCAGGGAGCACAGATACGCAGTATTTT.

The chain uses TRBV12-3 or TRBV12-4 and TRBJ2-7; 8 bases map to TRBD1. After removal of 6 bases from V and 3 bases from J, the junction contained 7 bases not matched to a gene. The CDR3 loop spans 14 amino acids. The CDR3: CASSHGQGNYEQYF. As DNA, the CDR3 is TGTGCCAGCAGCCATGGACAGGGTAACTACGAGCAGTACTTC.

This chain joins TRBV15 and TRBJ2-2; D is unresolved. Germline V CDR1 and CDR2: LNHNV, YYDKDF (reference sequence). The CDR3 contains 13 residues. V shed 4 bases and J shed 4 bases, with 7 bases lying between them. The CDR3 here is CATSTRATGELFF. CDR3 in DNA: TGTGCCACCAGCACAAGAGCCACCGGGGAGCTGTTTTTT.

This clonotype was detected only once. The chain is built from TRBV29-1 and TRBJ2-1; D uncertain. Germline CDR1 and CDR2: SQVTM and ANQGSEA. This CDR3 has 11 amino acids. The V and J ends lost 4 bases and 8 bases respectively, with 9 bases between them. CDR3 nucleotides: TGCAGCGTTGGTAAAATAGATGAGCAGTTCTTC. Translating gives CSVGKIDEQFF.

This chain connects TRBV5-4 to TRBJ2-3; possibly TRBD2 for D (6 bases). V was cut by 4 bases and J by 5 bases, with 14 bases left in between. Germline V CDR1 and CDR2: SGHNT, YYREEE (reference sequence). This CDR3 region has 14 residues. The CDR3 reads CASSPRRVEDTQYF. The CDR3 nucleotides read TGTGCCAGCAGCCCGCGGAGGGTGGAAGATACGCAGTATTTT.

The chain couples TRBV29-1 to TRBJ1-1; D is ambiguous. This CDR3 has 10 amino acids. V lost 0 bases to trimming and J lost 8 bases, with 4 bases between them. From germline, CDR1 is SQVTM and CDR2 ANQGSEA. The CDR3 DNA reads TGCAGCGTTGAAGATCGGGAAGCTTTCTTT. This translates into CSVEDREAFF. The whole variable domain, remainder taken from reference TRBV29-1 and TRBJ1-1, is SAVISQKPSRDICQRGTSLTIQCQVDSQVTMMFWYRQQPGQSLTLIATANQGSEATYESGFVIDKFPISRPNLTFSTLTVSNMSPEDSSIYLCSVEDREAFFGQGTRLTVV.